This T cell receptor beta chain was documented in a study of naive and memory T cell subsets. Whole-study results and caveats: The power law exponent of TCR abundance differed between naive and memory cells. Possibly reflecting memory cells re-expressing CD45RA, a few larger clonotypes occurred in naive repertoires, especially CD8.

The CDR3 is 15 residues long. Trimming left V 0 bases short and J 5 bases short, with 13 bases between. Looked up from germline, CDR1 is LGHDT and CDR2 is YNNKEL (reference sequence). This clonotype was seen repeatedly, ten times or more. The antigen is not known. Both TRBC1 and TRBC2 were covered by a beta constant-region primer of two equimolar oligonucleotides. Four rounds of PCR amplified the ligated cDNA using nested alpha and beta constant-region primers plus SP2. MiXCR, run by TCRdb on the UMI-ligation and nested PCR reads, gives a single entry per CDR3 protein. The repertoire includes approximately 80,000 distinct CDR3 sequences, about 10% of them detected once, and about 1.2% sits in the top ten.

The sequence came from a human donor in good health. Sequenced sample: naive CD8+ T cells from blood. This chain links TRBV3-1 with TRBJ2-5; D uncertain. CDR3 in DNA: TGTGCCAGCAGCCAAGAGCAGTATAGTATTGAGACCCAGTACTTC. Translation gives CASSQEQYSIETQYF.